The rows below give T cell receptor beta chains drawn from one sample of a study of cytomegalovirus exposure and HLA in healthy donors. The repertoire was sequenced with immunoSEQ multiplex PCR; TCRdb's copy has only in-frame clones and lacks some. The table lists over 120,000 clones, less than 10% of them singletons. Specimen: PBMCs. All receptors come from a man in his forties or fifties in good health and CMV-seronegative. The CDR3 runs from the conserved cysteine through the conserved F or W. A D gene is named only where the DNA matches it firmly. Clone size is not always given. Where it is, it says once, few, many or a class for expanded clones.

length | J | size | V | D | DNA | CDR3
15 | TRBJ2-2 | NA | TRBV18 | NA | TGTGCCAGCTCACCAATAACCAGAAACACCGGGGAGCTGTTTTTT | CASSPITRNTGELFF
16 | TRBJ1-1 | few | TRBV14 | NA | TGTGCCAGCAGCCAAGAAAAGGGGATGGCGGGGACTGAAGCTTTCTTT | CASSQEKGMAGTEAFF
15 | TRBJ2-7 | few | TRBV14 | NA | TGTGCCAGCAGCCAAGATGAGGCCATACCCTACGAGCAGTACTTC | CASSQDEAIPYEQYF
16 | TRBJ2-5 | few | TRBV15 | NA | TGTGCCACCAGCAGACGGTCGGTTACTAGACAAGAGACCCAGTACTTC | CATSRRSVTRQETQYF
14 | TRBJ2-4 | NA | TRBV29-1 | NA | TGCAGCGCCCGGGTATCAGTGGCCAAAAACATTCAGTACTTC | CSARVSVAKNIQYF
15 | TRBJ1-2 | NA | TRBV5-1 | NA | TGCGCCAGCAGACAACCCACAGAAGCTAACTATGGCTACACCTTC | CASRQPTEANYGYTF
14 | TRBJ1-4 | many | TRBV7-6 | TRBD1 | TGTGCCAGCAGCTCGGGACAGGGGGTCGGAAAACTGTTTTTT | CASSSGQGVGKLFF
16 | TRBJ2-5 | NA | TRBV7-2 | NA | TGTGCCAGCTCACTGGCCTTAGCGGCGGGGCAAGAGACCCAGTACTTC | CASSLALAAGQETQYF
15 | TRBJ1-4 | NA | TRBV5-4 | NA | TGTGCCAGCAGCTTGGGAGTTGCGGCTAATGAAAAACTGTTTTTT | CASSLGVAANEKLFF
16 | TRBJ1-2 | NA | TRBV28 | NA | TGTGCCAGCAGTTTATCAACAGGGCGGGTAGGCTATGGCTACACCTTC | CASSLSTGRVGYGYTF
13 | TRBJ1-5 | few | TRBV2 | NA | TGTGCCAGTTCGGCCGGGAGCAATCAGCCCCAGCATTTT | CASSAGSNQPQHF
15 | TRBJ2-5 | few | TRBV11-2 | NA | TGTGCCAGCAGCTTAGAGCTCTACTCGAGGGAGACCCAGTACTTC | CASSLELYSRETQYF
14 | TRBJ2-7 | few | TRBV6-5 | NA | TGTGCCAGCAGTAAAGCCGGGACAACCTACGAGCAGTACTTC | CASSKAGTTYEQYF
15 | TRBJ1-5 | few | TRBV6-1 | NA | TGTGCCAGCAGTGTAACTGCGGAGGACGGTCAGCCCCAGCATTTT | CASSVTAEDGQPQHF
13 | TRBJ1-1 | few | TRBV29-1 | NA | TGCAGCGCGGCTGTACAGACGAACACTGAAGCTTTCTTT | CSAAVQTNTEAFF
15 | TRBJ2-3 | NA | TRBV11-2 | NA | TGTGCCAGCAGCTTAGGGGGACATAGCACAGATACGCAGTATTTT | CASSLGGHSTDTQYF
14 | TRBJ1-1 | few | TRBV30 | NA | TGTGCCTGGAATCCCGACAGAATACCTACTGAAGCTTTCTTT | CAWNPDRIPTEAFF
15 | TRBJ1-5 | NA | TRBV19 | TRBD1 | TGTGCCAGTAGGGGACAGGGATGGTCTAGTCAGCCCCAGCATTTT | CASRGQGWSSQPQHF
15 | TRBJ2-7 | NA | TRBV6-1 | NA | TGTGCCAGCCTTTGGGCCGGGGCAGGGGCCGACGAGCAGTACTTC | CASLWAGAGADEQYF
15 | TRBJ1-2 | NA | TRBV11-2 | NA | TGTGCCAGCAGCTTCGCGGGGGCTACTAACTATGGCTACACCTTC | CASSFAGATNYGYTF
13 | TRBJ2-7 | NA | TRBV27 | NA | TGTGCCAGCAGTCCTCTAGGTCCCCACGAGCAGTACTTC | CASSPLGPHEQYF
16 | TRBJ2-3 | NA | TRBV18 | NA | TGTGCCAGCTCACCTGGCGGGGCCCGGAGCACAGATACGCAGTATTTT | CASSPGGARSTDTQYF
15 | TRBJ2-7 | few | TRBV5-1 | NA | TGCGCCAGCAGCTTGCAGGCAAGGGGAAGTTACGAGCAGTACTTC | CASSLQARGSYEQYF
16 | TRBJ1-3 | NA | TRBV7-9 | TRBD1 | TGTGCCAGCAGCTATTCCGGGACAGGAGCTGGAAACACCATATATTTT | CASSYSGTGAGNTIYF
13 | TRBJ1-6 | few | TRBV30 | NA | TGTGCCTGGCAGGGGTCGGCGAATTCACCCCTCCACTTT | CAWQGSANSPLHF
14 | TRBJ2-7 | NA | TRBV19 | TRBD2 | TGTGCCAGTAGTATACGGCTAGCGGGAGACGAGCAGTACTTC | CASSIRLAGDEQYF
17 | TRBJ2-5 | NA | TRBV27 | TRBD1 | TGTGCCAGCAGTTTAGGAGCTCCAGGGGGCTACCAAGAGACCCAGTACTTC | CASSLGAPGGYQETQYF
15 | TRBJ1-2 | NA | TRBV7-3 | NA | NA | CASSPGVGQGNGYPF
13 | TRBJ1-2 | NA | TRBV9 | TRBD1 | TGTGCCAGCAGCGTTACAGGGGATTATGGCTACACCTTC | CASSVTGDYGYTF
18 | TRBJ2-2 | NA | TRBV23-1 | TRBD1 | TGCGCCAGCAGTCAAGGCCATGACAGGGGGCGCGGGACCGGGGAGCTGTTTTTT | CASSQGHDRGRGTGELFF
14 | TRBJ1-1 | few | TRBV21-1 | NA | TGTGCCATCCCAGGGGCCAGGGGGAACACTGAAGCTTTCTTT | CAIPGARGNTEAFF
17 | TRBJ2-7 | NA | TRBV1 | NA | TGCACCAGCATCCCGGGACTAGCGGGAGCCTCCTCCTACGAGCAGTACTTC | CTSIPGLAGASSYEQYF
14 | TRBJ1-2 | NA | TRBV7-9 | TRBD1 | TGTGCCAGCAGCCCGGGGACAGCTATAGATGGCTACACCTTC | CASSPGTAIDGYTF
14 | TRBJ1-5 | NA | TRBV2 | NA | TGTGCCAGCAAGGGGTCGCATAGCAATCAGCCCCAGAATTTT | CASKGSHSNQPQNF
13 | TRBJ2-5 | NA | TRBV2 | NA | TGTGCCAGCAGTGAAGGGGCCCAAGAGACCCAGTACTTC | CASSEGAQETQYF
12 | TRBJ1-2 | few | TRBV7-2 | NA | TGTGCCAGCCGGTGGGGGCGAGGAGGCTACACCTTC | CASRWGRGGYTF
17 | TRBJ1-1 | NA | TRBV5-1 | TRBD1 | TGCGCCAGCAGCGGGGACAGGGCGACAGTCGGGAACACTGAAGCTTTCTTT | CASSGDRATVGNTEAFF
16 | TRBJ2-1 | few | TRBV19 | TRBD2 | TGTGCCAGTAGTAGCGGGAGGACCTCCCGGGGCAATGAGCAGTTCTTC | CASSSGRTSRGNEQFF
14 | TRBJ2-7 | NA | TRBV5-5 | TRBD1 | TGTGCCAGCAGCCTAGGACAGGGTCCCTACGAGCAGTACTTC | CASSLGQGPYEQYF
16 | TRBJ1-1 | NA | TRBV29-1 | NA | TGCAGCGTTGAGGGGAGTCATACGGCCATGAACACTGAAGCTTTCTTT | CSVEGSHTAMNTEAFF
23 | TRBJ1-6 | few | TRBV21-1 | NA | TGTGCCAGCAGCAAGACCTCCGAAAGGGGGGGACAGGACCCCTTCTCCTATAATTCACCCCTCCACTTT | CASSKTSERGGQDPFSYNSPLHF
15 | TRBJ2-5 | NA | TRBV7-9 | TRBD2 | TGTGCCAGCAGATTCACCGGGAGGGCCGCGGAGACCCAGTACTTC | CASRFTGRAAETQYF
14 | TRBJ1-4 | NA | TRBV12-5 | TRBD1 | TGTGCTAGTGGTCCTGACAGGGACGATGAAAAACTGTTTTTT | CASGPDRDDEKLFF
15 | TRBJ2-1 | NA | TRBV6-5 | NA | TGTGCCAGCAGTTACTCGGCCCAGTCGCAGGGTCAGCAGTTCTTC | CASSYSAQSQGQQFF
12 | TRBJ2-7 | few | TRBV5-6 | NA | TGTGCCAGCAGCCCCCAGGGTGGCGAGCAGTACTTC | CASSPQGGEQYF
13 | TRBJ2-2 | NA | TRBV29-1 | TRBD1 | TGCAGCGCCGGGACAGTAAACACCGGGGAGCTGTTTTTT | CSAGTVNTGELFF
16 | TRBJ2-1 | few | TRBV6-6 | TRBD2 | TGTGCCAGCAGTTCGCCTAGCGGGGGGACATACAATGAGCAGTTCTTC | CASSSPSGGTYNEQFF
13 | TRBJ2-7 | NA | TRBV7-7 | TRBD1 | TGTGCTGTAGGGGGCGCGGTGGGATACGAGCAGTACTTC | CAVGGAVGYEQYF
12 | TRBJ1-2 | few | TRBV28 | NA | TGTGCCAGCAGTTTAACAGGGTATGGCTACACCTTC | CASSLTGYGYTF
17 | TRBJ2-1 | NA | TRBV6-1 | TRBD1 | TGTGCCAGCAGTGGCCCGGGACAGGGCTCCCTTTACAATGAGCAGTTCTTC | CASSGPGQGSLYNEQFF
11 | TRBJ1-5 | few | TRBV29-1 | NA | TGCAGCGTTGGCGGGAATCAGCCCCAGCATTTT | CSVGGNQPQHF
17 | TRBJ1-5 | few | TRBV28 | NA | TGTGCCAGCACTCCTACTCCCCGTGGGGGGAAACGGCAGCCCCAGCATTTT | CASTPTPRGGKRQPQHF
14 | TRBJ1-3 | NA | TRBV7-3 | NA | TGTGCCAGCAGCTTCGGGGGGAGTGGAAACACCATATATTTT | CASSFGGSGNTIYF
14 | TRBJ2-4 | NA | TRBV10-3 | NA | TGTGCCATCAGTGAGTCAGAGGCCAAAAACATTCAGTACTTC | CAISESEAKNIQYF
14 | TRBJ1-5 | NA | TRBV19 | TRBD1 | TGTGCCAGTAGTATCGACAGGGAGGCTCAGCCCCAGCATTTT | CASSIDREAQPQHF
21 | TRBJ2-1 | few | TRBV23-1 | TRBD2 | TGCGCCAGCAGTCCCACCTATTCAGATACTCTAGCGGGACCTTCTTACAATGAGCAGTTCTTC | CASSPTYSDTLAGPSYNEQFF
14 | TRBJ2-7 | NA | TRBV29-1 | TRBD2 | TGCAGCGTTGCAAGCGGGGGCACGTACTACGAGCAGTACTTC | CSVASGGTYYEQYF
14 | TRBJ2-7 | NA | TRBV19 | TRBD1 | TGTGCCAGTAGTGACCGGGACAGGCCCTACGAGCAGTACTTC | CASSDRDRPYEQYF